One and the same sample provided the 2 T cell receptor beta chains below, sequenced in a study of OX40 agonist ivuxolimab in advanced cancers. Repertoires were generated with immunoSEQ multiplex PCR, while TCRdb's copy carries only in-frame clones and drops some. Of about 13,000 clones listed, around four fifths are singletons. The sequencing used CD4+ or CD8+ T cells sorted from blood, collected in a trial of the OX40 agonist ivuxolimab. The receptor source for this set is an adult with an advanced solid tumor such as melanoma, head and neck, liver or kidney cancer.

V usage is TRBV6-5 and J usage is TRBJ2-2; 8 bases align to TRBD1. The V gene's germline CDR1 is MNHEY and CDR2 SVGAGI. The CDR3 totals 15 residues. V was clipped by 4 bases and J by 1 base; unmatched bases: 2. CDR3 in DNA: TGTGCCAGCAGTTCCGGGACAGGGAACACCGGGGAGCTGTTTTTT. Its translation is CASSSGTGNTGELFF.

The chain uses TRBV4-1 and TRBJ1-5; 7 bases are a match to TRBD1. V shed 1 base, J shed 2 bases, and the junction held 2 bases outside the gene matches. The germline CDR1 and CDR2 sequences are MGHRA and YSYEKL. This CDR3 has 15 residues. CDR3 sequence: CASSQAGTGNQPQHF. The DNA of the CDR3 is TGCGCCAGCAGCCAAGCCGGGACAGGCAATCAGCCCCAGCATTTT.